The entry below describes one T cell receptor beta chain. Together with a sample-barcoded 5' primer, a J-beta primer mix was included in a second PCR lasting about 7 to 11 cycles. MiXCR, applied by TCRdb to the 5' RACE reads, yields one record per CDR3 protein. This sample has 1.5 million or so distinct CDR3 sequences; about 40% occur once, and the top ten carry approximately 7.9%. These data originate in a study of blood T cells in healthy people across ages. The CDR3 length is 16 residues. The trim removed 3 bases at V and 3 bases at J, leaving 9 bases unmatched. Germline V lookup: CDR1 SGHRS, CDR2 YFSETQ.

The chain links TRBV5-1 to TRBJ2-7; 10 positions agree with TRBD2. The TCR comes from a woman aged 18-30 years in good health. The sequenced material came from blood. CDR3 sequence (DNA): TGCGCCAGCAGCTGGGGACTAGCGAGCGACCTCTACGAGCAGTACTTC. Translated, it gives CASSWGLASDLYEQYF. Filled out from reference TRBV5-1 and TRBJ2-7, the complete variable domain reads KAGVTQTPRYLIKTRGQQVTLSCSPISGHRSVSWYQQTPGQGLQFLFEYFSETQRNKGNFPGRFSGRQFSNSRSEMNVSTLELGDSALYLCASSWGLASDLYEQYFGPGTRLTVT.